The source of this TCR beta chain is a study of radiotherapy plus CTLA-4 blockade in lung cancer. Study-wide background: Among all patients, 15% to 20% showed objective responses, while roughly 34% had disease control. Study-level findings and limits: Reportedly, early blood T cell clone dynamics best predicted response, with interferon-beta. TCR clones from tumors expanded in blood after radiotherapy plus ipilimumab.

Libraries were prepared by immunoSEQ multiplex PCR; TCRdb keeps only in-frame clonotypes and omits some of them. This sample has approximately 76,000 clones; 60% to 85% occur once, and the top ten carry under 4.5%. A note on this clone: Antigen unknown.

CTLA-4 blockade using ipilimumab, together with focal radiation, was received by patients with chemo-refractory metastatic non-small-cell lung cancer. Between the trimmed V and J ends, which lost 0 bases and 2 bases, there was a span of 10 bases. This CDR3 region has 16 residues. Germline lookup yields CDR1 MNHNS and CDR2 SASEGT. The clonotype comes from a human donor with non-small cell lung cancer who had a partial response to radiotherapy plus ipilimumab. Some clones in this sample may be carry-over from other donors' samples. The chain carries TRBV6-1 and TRBJ1-4; D not certain. This material consisted of peripheral blood, taken from a patient treated with radiotherapy plus ipilimumab. CDR3 sequence (DNA): TGTGCCAGCAGTGAAGCGCTGGCCTGGACTAATGAAAAACTGTTTTTT. Translation gives CASSEALAWTNEKLFF.